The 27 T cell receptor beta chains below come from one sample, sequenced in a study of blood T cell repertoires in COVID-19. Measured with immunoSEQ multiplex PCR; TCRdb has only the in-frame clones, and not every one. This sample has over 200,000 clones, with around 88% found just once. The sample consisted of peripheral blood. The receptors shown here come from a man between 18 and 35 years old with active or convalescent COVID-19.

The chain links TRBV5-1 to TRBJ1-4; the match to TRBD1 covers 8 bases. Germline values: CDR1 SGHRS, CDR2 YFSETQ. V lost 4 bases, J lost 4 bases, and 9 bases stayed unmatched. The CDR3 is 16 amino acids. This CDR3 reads CASSTDRGPGNEKLFF. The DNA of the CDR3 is TGCGCCAGCAGCACCGACAGGGGTCCGGGTAATGAAAAACTGTTTTTT.

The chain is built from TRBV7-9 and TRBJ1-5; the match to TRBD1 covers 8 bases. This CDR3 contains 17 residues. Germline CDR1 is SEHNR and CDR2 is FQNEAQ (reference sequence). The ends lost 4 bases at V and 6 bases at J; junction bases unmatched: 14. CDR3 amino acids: CASSSGRDRNPSQPQHF. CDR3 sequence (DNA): TGTGCCAGCAGCTCCGGGCGGGACAGGAATCCCAGTCAGCCCCAGCATTTT.

CDR3 in DNA: TGTGCCAGCAGTGAAAAGGGCAGGGGCTATGGCTACACCTTC. Amino acids: CASSEKGRGYGYTF. The chain uses TRBV6-1 and TRBJ1-2; D might be TRBD1 (6 bases). The CDR3 spans 14 residues. Trimming removed 2 bases at V and 4 bases at J, with 11 bases between. Per the germline V gene, CDR1 is MNHNS and CDR2 is SASEGT.

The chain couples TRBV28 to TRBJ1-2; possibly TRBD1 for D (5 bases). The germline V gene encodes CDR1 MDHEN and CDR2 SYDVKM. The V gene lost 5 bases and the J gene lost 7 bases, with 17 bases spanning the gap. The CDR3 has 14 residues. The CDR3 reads CASSISTAPSGYTF. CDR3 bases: TGTGCCAGCAGTATCTCGACAGCCCCATCTGGCTACACCTTC.

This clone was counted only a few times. The CDR3 region has the DNA TGCGCCAGCAGCGTACAGAGAATGAACACTGAAGCTTTCTTT. Its protein is CASSVQRMNTEAFF. The chain links TRBV5-1 to TRBJ1-1, with D hard to call. V lost 4 bases and J lost 0, with 10 bases in between. The length of the CDR3 is 14 residues. Germline CDR1 and CDR2: SGHRS and YFSETQ.

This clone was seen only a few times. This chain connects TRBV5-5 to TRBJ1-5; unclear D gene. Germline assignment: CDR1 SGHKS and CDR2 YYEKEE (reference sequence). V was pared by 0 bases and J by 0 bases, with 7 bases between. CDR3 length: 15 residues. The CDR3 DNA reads TGTGCCAGCAGCTTGGTCGGAGCTAGCAATCAGCCCCAGCATTTT. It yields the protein CASSLVGASNQPQHF.

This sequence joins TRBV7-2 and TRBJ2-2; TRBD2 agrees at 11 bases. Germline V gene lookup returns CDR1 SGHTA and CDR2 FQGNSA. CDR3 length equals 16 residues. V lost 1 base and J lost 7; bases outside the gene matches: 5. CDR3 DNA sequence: TGTGCCAGCAGCTTAGAACCGGGACTAGCGGTCGGGGAGCTGTTTTTT. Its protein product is CASSLEPGLAVGELFF.

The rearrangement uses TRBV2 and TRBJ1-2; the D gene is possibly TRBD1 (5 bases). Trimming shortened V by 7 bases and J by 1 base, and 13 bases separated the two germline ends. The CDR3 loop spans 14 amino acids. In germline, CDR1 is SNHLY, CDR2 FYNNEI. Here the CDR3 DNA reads TGTGCCAGCAAAGGGGTGACACTTAACTATGGCTACACCTTC. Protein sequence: CASKGVTLNYGYTF.

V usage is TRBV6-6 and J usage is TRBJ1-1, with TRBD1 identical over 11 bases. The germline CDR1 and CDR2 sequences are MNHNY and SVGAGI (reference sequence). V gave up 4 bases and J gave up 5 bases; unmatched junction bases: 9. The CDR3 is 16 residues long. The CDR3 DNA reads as TGTGCCAGCAGTTTCCGGACAGGGGGCGAGGGTACTGAAGCTTTCTTT. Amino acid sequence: CASSFRTGGEGTEAFF.

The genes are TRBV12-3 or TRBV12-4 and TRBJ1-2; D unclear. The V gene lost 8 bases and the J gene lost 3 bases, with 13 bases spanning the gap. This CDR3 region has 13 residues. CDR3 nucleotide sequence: TGTGCCAGCGACGGAGGCGGGGACTATGGCTACACCTTC. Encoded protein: CASDGGGDYGYTF.

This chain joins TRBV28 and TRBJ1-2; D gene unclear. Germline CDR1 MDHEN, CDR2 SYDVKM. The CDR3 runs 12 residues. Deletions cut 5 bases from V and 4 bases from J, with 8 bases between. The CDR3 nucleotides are TGTGCCAGCAGTGCGCCGGTCTATGGCTACACCTTC. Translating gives CASSAPVYGYTF.

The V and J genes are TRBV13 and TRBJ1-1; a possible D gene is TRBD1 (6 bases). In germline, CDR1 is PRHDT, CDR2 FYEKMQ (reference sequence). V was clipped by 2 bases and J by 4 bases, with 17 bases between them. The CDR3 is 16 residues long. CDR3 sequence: CASSLPQGYDGTEAFF. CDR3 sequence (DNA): TGTGCCAGCAGCTTACCACAGGGATACGACGGCACTGAAGCTTTCTTT.

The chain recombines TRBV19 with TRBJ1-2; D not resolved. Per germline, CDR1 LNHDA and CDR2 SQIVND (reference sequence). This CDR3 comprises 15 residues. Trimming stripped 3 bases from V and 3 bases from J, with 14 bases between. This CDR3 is CASSIGQTPYYGYTF. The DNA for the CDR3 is TGTGCCAGTAGTATCGGTCAGACTCCATACTATGGCTACACCTTC. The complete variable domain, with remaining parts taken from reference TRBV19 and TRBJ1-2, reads DGGITQSPKYLFRKEGQNVTLSCEQNLNHDAMYWYRQDPGQGLRLIYYSQIVNDFQKGDIAEGYSVSREKKESFPLTVTSAQKNPTAFYLCASSIGQTPYYGYTFGSGTRLTVV.

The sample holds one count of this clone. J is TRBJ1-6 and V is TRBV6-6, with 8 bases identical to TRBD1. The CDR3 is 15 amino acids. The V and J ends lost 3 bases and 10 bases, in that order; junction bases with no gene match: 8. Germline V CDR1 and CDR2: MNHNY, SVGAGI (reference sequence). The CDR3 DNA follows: TGTGCCAGCAGTTATCAACAGGGGGTAGGGTCACCCCTCCACTTT. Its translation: CASSYQQGVGSPLHF.

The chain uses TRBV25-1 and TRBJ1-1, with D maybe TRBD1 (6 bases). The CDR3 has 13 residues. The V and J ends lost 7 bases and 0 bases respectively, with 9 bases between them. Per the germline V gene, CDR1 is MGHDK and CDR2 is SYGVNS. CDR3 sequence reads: CASKGQMNTEAFF. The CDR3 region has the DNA TGTGCCAGCAAAGGACAGATGAACACTGAAGCTTTCTTT.

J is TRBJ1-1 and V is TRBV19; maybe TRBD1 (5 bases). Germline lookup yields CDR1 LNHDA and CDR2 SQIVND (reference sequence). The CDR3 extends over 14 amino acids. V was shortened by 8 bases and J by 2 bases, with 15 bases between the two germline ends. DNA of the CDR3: TGTGCCAGTGGTACCGGGGGAAGTAACACTGAAGCTTTCTTT. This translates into CASGTGGSNTEAFF.

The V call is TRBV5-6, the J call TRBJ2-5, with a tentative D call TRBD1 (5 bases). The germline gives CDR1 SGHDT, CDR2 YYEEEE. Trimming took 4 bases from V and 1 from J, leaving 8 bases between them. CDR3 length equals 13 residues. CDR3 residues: CASSKDTQETQYF. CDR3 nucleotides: TGTGCCAGCAGCAAGGACACCCAAGAGACCCAGTACTTC.

For the CDR3, the DNA is TGTGCCAGCAGCAAGATGGACAGGGTGGGTAATCAGCCCCAGCATTTT. Amino acid sequence: CASSKMDRVGNQPQHF. The chain couples TRBV7-2 to TRBJ1-5; 8 bases match TRBD1. The junction had 10 bases not matched to a gene; V was cut back by 5 bases and J by 4 bases. In germline, CDR1 is SGHTA, CDR2 FQGNSA. The CDR3 spans 16 residues.

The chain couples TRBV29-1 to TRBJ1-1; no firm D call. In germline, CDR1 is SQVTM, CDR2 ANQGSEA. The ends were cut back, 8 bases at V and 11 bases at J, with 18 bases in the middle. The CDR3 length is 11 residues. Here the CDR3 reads CSYRVGPAAFF. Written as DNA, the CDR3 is TGCAGCTATCGGGTCGGTCCGGCGGCTTTCTTT.

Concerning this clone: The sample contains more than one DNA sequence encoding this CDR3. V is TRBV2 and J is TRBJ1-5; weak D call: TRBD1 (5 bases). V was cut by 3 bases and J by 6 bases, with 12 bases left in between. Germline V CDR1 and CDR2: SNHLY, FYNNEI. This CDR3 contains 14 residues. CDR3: CASSDRGIGQPQHF. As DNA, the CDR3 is TGTGCCAGCAGTGACCGGGGGATTGGTCAGCCCCAGCATTTT. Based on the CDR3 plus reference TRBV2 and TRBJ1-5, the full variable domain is EPEVTQTPSHQVTQMGQEVILRCVPISNHLYFYWYRQILGQKVEFLVSFYNNEISEKSEIFDDQFSVERPDGSNFTLKIRSTKLEDSAMYFCASSDRGIGQPQHFGDGTRLSIL.

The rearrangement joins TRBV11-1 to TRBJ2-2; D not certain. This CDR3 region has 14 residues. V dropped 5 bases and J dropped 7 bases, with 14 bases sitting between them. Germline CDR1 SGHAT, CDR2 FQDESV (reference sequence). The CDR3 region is CASSPLRAFGELFF. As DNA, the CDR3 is TGTGCCAGCAGCCCGCTAAGAGCGTTCGGGGAGCTGTTTTTT.

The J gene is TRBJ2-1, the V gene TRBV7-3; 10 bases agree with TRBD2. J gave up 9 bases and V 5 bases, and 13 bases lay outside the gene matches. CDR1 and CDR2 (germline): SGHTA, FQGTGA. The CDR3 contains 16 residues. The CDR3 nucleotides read TGTGCCAGCAGCCCACCTGGACTAGCGGCCCGGGGTGAGCAGTTCTTC. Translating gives CASSPPGLAARGEQFF.

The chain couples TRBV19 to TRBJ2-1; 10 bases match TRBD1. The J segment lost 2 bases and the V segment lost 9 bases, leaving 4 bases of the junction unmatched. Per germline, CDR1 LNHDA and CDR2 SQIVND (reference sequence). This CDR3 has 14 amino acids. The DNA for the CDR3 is TGTGCCAGCCGGGACAGGGGAACCTACAATGAGCAGTTCTTC. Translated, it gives CASRDRGTYNEQFF.

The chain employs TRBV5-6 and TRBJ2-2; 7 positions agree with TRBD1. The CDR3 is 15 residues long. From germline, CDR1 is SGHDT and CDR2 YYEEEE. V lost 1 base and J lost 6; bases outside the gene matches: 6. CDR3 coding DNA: TGTGCCAGCAGCTTGAGGACAGGTCGAGCCGGGGAGCTGTTTTTT. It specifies CASSLRTGRAGELFF.

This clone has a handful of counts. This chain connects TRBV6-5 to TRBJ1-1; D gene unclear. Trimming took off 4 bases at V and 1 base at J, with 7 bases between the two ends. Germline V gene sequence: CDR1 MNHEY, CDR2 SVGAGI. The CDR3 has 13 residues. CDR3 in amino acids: CASSLSGNTEAFF. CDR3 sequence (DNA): TGTGCCAGCAGTTTATCAGGGAACACTGAAGCTTTCTTT.

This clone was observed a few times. The CDR3 here is CASSLGGGSRFYEQYF. The DNA for the CDR3 is TGTGCCAGCAGCTTGGGCGGGGGATCAAGATTCTACGAGCAGTACTTC. This chain uses TRBV5-4 with TRBJ2-7; 7 bases are shared with TRBD2. CDR3 length: 16 amino acids. The V and J ends lost 0 bases and 3 bases, in that order; junction bases with no gene match: 9. Germline loops: CDR1 SGHNT, CDR2 YYREEE (reference sequence).

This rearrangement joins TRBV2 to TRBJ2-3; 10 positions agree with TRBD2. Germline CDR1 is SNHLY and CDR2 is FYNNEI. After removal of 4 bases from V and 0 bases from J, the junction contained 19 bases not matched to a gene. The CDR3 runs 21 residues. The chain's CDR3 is CASSVTAERSGRAPSTDTQYF. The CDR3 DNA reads TGTGCCAGCAGTGTAACCGCCGAACGAAGCGGGAGGGCCCCAAGCACAGATACGCAGTATTTT. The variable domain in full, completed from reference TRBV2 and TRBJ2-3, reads EPEVTQTPSHQVTQMGQEVILRCVPISNHLYFYWYRQILGQKVEFLVSFYNNEISEKSEIFDDQFSVERPDGSNFTLKIRSTKLEDSAMYFCASSVTAERSGRAPSTDTQYFGPGTRLTVL.